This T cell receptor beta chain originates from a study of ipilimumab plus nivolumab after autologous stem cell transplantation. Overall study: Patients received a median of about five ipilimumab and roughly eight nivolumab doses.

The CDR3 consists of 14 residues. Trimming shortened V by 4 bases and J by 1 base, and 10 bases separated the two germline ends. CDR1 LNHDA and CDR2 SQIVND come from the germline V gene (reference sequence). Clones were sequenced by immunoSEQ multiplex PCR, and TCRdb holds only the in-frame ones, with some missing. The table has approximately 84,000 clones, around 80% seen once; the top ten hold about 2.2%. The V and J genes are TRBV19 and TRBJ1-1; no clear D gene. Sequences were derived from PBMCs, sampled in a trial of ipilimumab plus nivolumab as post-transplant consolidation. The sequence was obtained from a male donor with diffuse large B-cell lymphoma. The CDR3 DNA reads TGTGCCAGTAGTAACGGCGGATCGAACACTGAAGCTTTCTTT. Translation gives CASSNGGSNTEAFF.